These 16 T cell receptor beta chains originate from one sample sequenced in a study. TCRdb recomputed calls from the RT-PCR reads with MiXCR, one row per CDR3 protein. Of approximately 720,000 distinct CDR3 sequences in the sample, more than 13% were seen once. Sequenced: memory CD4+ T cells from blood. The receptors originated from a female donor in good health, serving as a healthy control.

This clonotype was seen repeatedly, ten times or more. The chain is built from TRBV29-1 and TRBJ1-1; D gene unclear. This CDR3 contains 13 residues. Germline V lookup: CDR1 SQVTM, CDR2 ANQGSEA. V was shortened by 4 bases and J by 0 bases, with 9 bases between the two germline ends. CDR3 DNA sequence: TGCAGCGTTGTCCGTACCATGAACACTGAAGCTTTCTTT. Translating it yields CSVVRTMNTEAFF.

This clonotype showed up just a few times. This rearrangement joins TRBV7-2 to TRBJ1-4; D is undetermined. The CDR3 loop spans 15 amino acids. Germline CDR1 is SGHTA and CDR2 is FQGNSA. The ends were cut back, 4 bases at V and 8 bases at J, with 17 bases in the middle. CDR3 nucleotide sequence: TGTGCCAGCAGCTACCGTTTTGGAATAGGGGAAAAACTGTTTTTT. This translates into CASSYRFGIGEKLFF. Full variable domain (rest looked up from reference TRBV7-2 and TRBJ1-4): GAGVSQSPSNKVTEKGKDVELRCDPISGHTALYWYRQSLGQGLEFLIYFQGNSAPDKSGLPSDRFSAERTGGSVSTLTIQRTQQEDSAVYLCASSYRFGIGEKLFFGSGTQLSVL.

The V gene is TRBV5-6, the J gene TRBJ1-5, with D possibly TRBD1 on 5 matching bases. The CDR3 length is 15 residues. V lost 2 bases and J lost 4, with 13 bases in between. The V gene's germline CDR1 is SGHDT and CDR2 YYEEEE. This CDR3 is CASSFAFGGNQPQHF. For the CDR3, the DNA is TGTGCCAGCAGCTTTGCTTTCGGGGGAAATCAGCCCCAGCATTTT.

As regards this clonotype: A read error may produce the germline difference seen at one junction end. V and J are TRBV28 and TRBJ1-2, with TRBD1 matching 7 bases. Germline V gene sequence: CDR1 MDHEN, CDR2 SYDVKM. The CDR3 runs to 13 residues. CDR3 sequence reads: CASLPGQNYDYTF. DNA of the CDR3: TGTGCCAGCCTACCGGGACAGAACTATGACTACACCTTC.

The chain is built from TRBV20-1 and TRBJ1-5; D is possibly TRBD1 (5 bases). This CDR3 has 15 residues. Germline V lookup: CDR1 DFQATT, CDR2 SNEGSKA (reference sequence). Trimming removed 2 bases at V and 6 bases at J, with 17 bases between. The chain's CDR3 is CSARSPRAGSQPQHF. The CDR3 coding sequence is TGCAGTGCTAGATCCCCCCGGGCAGGGTCTCAGCCCCAGCATTTT.

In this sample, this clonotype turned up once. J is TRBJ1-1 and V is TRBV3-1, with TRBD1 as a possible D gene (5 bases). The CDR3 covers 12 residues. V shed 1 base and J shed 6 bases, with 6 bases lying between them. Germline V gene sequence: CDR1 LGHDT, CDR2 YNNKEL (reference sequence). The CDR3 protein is CASSQGGAEAFF. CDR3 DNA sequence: TGTGCCAGCAGCCAAGGGGGGGCTGAAGCTTTCTTT.

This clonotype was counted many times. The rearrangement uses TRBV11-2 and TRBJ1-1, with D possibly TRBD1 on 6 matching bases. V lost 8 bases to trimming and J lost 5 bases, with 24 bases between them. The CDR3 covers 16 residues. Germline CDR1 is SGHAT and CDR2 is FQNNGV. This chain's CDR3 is CASSFVLTGSTTEAFF. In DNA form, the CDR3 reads TGTGCCAGCTCGTTTGTCCTTACAGGGAGTACGACTGAAGCTTTCTTT.

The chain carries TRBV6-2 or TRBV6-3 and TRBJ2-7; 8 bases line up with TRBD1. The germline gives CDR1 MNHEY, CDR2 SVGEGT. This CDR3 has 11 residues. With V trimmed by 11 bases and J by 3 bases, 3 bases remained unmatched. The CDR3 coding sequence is TGTGCCCACGGACAGGGCTACGAGCAGTACTTC. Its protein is CAHGQGYEQYF.

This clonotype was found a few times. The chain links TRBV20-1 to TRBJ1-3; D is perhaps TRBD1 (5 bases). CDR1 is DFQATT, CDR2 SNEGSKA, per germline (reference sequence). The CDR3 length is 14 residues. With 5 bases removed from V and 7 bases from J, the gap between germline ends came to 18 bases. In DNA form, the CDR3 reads TGCAGTGCTGGATTGGTGGGGGTAGGGAACACCATATATTTT. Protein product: CSAGLVGVGNTIYF.

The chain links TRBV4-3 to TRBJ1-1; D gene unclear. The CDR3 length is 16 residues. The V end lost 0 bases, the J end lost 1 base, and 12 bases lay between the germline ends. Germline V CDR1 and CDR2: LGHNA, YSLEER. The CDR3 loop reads CASSQDVGFSNTEAFF. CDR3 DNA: TGCGCCAGCAGCCAAGATGTGGGTTTTTCGAACACTGAAGCTTTCTTT.

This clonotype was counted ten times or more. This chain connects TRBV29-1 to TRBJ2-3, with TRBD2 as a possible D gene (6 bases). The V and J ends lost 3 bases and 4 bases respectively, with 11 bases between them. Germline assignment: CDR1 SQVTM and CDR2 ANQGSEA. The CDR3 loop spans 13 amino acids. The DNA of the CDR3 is TGCAGCGTTGATGAAGGACTACCAGATACGCAGTATTTT. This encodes CSVDEGLPDTQYF.

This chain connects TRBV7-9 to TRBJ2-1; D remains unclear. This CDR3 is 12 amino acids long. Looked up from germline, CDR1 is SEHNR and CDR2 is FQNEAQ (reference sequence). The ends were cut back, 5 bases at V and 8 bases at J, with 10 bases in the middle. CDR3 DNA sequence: TGTGCCAGCAGCCGTATACTGGATGAGCAGTTCTTC. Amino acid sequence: CASSRILDEQFF. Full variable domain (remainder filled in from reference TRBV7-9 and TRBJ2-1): DTGVSQNPRHKITKRGQNVTFRCDPISEHNRLYWYRQTLGQGPEFLTYFQNEAQLEKSRLLSDRFSAERPKGSFSTLEIQRTEQGDSAMYLCASSRILDEQFFGPGTRLTVL.

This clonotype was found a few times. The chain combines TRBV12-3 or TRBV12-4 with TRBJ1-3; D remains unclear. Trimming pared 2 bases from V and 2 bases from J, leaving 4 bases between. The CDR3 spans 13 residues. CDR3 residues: CASSLNAGNTIYF. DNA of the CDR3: TGTGCCAGCAGTTTAAATGCTGGAAACACCATATATTTT.

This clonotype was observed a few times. CDR3: CASSPLLNSNQPQHF. The CDR3 DNA sequence: TGTGCCAGCAGTCCCCTTCTGAATAGCAATCAGCCCCAGCATTTT. The chain links TRBV27 to TRBJ1-5; D not resolved. In germline, CDR1 is MNHEY, CDR2 SMNVEV (reference sequence). CDR3 length: 15 amino acids. V was trimmed by 5 bases and J by 0 bases, leaving 11 bases between them.

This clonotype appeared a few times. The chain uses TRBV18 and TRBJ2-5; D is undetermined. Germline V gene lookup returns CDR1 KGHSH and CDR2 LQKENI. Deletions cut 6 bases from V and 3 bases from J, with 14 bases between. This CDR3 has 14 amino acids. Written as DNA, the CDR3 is TGTGCCAGCTCCCCGTCGCTCTCTAAAGAGACCCAGTACTTC. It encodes CASSPSLSKETQYF.

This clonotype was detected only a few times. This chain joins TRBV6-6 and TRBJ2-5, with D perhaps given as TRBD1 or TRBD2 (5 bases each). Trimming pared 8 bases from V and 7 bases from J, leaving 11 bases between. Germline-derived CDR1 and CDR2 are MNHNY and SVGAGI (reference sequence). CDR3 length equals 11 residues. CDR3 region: CASAFGGTQYF. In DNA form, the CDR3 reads TGTGCCAGCGCCTTTGGGGGGACCCAGTACTTC.